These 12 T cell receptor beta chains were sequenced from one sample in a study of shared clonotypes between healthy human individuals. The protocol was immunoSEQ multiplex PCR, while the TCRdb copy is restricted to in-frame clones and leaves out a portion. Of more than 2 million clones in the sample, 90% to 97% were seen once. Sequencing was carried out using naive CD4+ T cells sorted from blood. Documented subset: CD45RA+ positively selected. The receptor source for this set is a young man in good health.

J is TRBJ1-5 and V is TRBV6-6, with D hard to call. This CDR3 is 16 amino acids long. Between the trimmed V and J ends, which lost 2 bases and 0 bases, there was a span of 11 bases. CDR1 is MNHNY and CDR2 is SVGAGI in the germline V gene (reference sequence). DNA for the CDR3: TGTGCCAGCAGTTACGGCCAGGTCAGTAGCAATCAGCCCCAGCATTTT. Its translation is CASSYGQVSSNQPQHF.

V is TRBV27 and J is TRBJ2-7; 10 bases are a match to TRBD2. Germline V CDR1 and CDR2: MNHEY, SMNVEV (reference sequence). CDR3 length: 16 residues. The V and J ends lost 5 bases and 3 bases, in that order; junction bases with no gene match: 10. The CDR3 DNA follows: TGTGCCAGCAGTCAACTCCCCAGCGGGAGGGACTACGAGCAGTACTTC. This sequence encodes CASSQLPSGRDYEQYF.

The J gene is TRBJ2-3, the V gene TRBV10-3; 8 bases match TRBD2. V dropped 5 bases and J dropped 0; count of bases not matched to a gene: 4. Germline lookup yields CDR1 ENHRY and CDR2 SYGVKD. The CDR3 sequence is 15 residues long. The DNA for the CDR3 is TGTGCCATCAGTACAGCGGGAGAAAGCACAGATACGCAGTATTTT. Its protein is CAISTAGESTDTQYF.

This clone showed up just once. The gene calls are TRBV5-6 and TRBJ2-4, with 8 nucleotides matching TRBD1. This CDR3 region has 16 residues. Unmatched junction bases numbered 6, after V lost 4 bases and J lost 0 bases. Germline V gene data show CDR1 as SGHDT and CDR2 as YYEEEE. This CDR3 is CASSNNRGLAKNIQYF. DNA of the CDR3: TGTGCCAGCAGCAACAACAGGGGGTTAGCCAAAAACATTCAGTACTTC.

In nucleotides, the CDR3 is TGTGCCAGCAGTGGACTAGCGGGAGGGCGGCCCTACAATGAGCAGTTCTTC. This gives the protein CASSGLAGGRPYNEQFF. The chain links TRBV6-1 to TRBJ2-1, with 14 bases matching TRBD2. Germline V lookup: CDR1 MNHNS, CDR2 SASEGT. V lost 4 bases, J lost 2 bases, and 4 bases stayed unmatched. The CDR3 is 17 residues long.

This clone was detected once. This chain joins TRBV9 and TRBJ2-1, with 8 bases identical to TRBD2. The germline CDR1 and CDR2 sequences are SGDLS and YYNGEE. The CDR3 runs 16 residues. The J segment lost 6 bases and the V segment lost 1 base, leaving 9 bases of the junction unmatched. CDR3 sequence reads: CASSVLASGGPNEQFF. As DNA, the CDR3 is TGTGCCAGCAGCGTACTTGCCAGCGGGGGACCCAATGAGCAGTTCTTC.

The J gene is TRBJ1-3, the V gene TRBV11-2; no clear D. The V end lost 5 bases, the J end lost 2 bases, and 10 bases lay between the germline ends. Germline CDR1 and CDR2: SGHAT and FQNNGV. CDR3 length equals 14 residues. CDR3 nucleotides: TGTGCCAGCAGCCGGTCGGAACCTGGAAACACCATATATTTT. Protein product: CASSRSEPGNTIYF.

The CDR3 region is CAWSGGASMYF. The CDR3 DNA reads as TGTGCCTGGAGTGGTGGAGCGAGTATGTACTTC. V is TRBV30 and J is TRBJ2-7; D is undetermined. With 1 base removed from V and 12 bases from J, the gap between germline ends came to 13 bases. The CDR3 runs 11 residues. The germline gives CDR1 GTSNPN, CDR2 SVGIG (reference sequence).

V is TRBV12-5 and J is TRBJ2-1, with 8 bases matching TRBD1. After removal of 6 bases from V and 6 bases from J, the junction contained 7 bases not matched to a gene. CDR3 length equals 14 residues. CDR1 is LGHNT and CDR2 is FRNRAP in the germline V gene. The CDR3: CASGYGQGGNEQFF. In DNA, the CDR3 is TGTGCTAGTGGCTATGGACAGGGAGGCAATGAGCAGTTCTTC.

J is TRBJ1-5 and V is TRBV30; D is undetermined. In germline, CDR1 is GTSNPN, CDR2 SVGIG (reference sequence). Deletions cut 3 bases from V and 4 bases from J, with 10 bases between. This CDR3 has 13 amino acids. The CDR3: CAWRAEGNQPQHF. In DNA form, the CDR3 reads TGTGCCTGGAGGGCAGAGGGAAATCAGCCCCAGCATTTT.

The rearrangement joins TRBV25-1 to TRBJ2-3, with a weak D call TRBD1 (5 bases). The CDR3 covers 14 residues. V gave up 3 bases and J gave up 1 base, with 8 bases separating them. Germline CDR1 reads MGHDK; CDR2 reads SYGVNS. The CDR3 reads CASSDVGRTDTQYF. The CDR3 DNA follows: TGTGCCAGCAGTGACGTGGGGCGCACAGATACGCAGTATTTT.

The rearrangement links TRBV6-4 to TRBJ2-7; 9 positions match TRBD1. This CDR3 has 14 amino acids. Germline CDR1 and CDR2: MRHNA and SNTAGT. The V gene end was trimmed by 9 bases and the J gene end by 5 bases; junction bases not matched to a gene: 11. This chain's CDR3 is CARNGTGFFHEQYF. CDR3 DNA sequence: TGTGCCAGAAACGGGACAGGGTTTTTCCACGAGCAGTACTTC.